These 21 T cell receptor beta chains originate from one sample sequenced in a study of CD8+ T cells in alopecia areata. Regarding treatment: oral pan-JAK inhibitor, 5-10 mg twice daily. The authors extracted RNA and reverse transcribed it into cDNA as the sequencing template. TCRdb's copy holds only in-frame clones and misses some; the assay was immunoSEQ multiplex PCR. The sample lists fewer than 110,000 clones; just under 60% were seen once. Material: CD8+ T cells sorted from blood, obtained around week 55, from a patient treated with tofacitinib. The receptor source for this set is a human donor with alopecia areata.

The chain carries TRBV5-1 and TRBJ1-1; 8 bases map to TRBD1. The trim removed 0 bases at V and 3 bases at J, leaving 7 bases unmatched. Germline-derived CDR1 and CDR2 are SGHRS and YFSETQ. The CDR3 covers 16 residues. CDR3 sequence reads: CASSLARQGIYTEAFF. CDR3 bases: TGCGCCAGCAGCTTGGCCAGACAGGGGATTTACACTGAAGCTTTCTTT.

J is TRBJ2-1 and V is TRBV25-1; weak D call: TRBD1 (6 bases). V was trimmed by 6 bases and J by 6 bases, leaving 18 bases between them. This CDR3 region has 15 residues. Per the germline V gene, CDR1 is MGHDK and CDR2 is SYGVNS. The CDR3 protein is CASSALQGLGNEQFF. The CDR3 DNA follows: TGTGCCAGCAGCGCATTACAGGGTTTGGGCAATGAGCAGTTCTTC.

The rearrangement uses TRBV15 and TRBJ1-2; 9 bases agree with TRBD1. With 2 bases clipped from V and 6 bases from J, the junction kept 7 bases outside the gene matches. Germline CDR1 reads LNHNV; CDR2 reads YYDKDF (reference sequence). This CDR3 has 15 residues. Written as DNA, the CDR3 is TGTGCCACCAGCAGACCCCCACAGGGGGCAGATGGCTACACCTTC. This encodes CATSRPPQGADGYTF. Drawing the rest from reference TRBV15 and TRBJ1-2, the complete variable domain is DAMVIQNPRYQVTQFGKPVTLSCSQTLNHNVMYWYQQKSSQAPKLLFHYYDKDFNNEADTPDNFQSRRPNTSFCFLDIRSPGLGDTAMYLCATSRPPQGADGYTFGSGTRLTVV.

This clone was found a few times. CDR3 sequence (DNA): TGCAGCGGCTCCCAGGGAGGGTCCTACGAGCAGTACTTC. This codes for CSGSQGGSYEQYF. The V gene is TRBV29-1, the J gene TRBJ2-7, with 7 bases lining up with TRBD2. This CDR3 is 13 amino acids long. V shed 7 bases and J 1 base; nucleotides not matched to a gene: 7. Looked up from germline, CDR1 is SQVTM and CDR2 is ANQGSEA.

The chain combines TRBV2 with TRBJ2-1; D is possibly TRBD2 (6 bases). V gave up 5 bases and J gave up 5 bases, with 19 bases separating them. This CDR3 spans 16 amino acids. Per the germline V gene, CDR1 is SNHLY and CDR2 is FYNNEI. The chain's CDR3 is CASSPGGGGPNNEQFF. The CDR3 coding sequence is TGTGCCAGCAGTCCCGGGGGAGGCGGGCCAAACAATGAGCAGTTCTTC.

The chain links TRBV28 to TRBJ2-7, with D perhaps matching TRBD2 (6 bases). Between the trimmed V and J ends, which lost 4 bases and 4 bases, there was a span of 11 bases. The CDR3 extends over 13 amino acids. The germline V gene encodes CDR1 MDHEN and CDR2 SYDVKM. CDR3 coding DNA: TGTGCCAGCAGTTCAATGGGGGGTTACGAGCAGTACTTC. It codes for CASSSMGGYEQYF.

This clone was observed a few times. The chain couples TRBV2 to TRBJ2-4; the match to TRBD1 covers 8 bases. The V segment lost 3 bases and the J segment 4 bases; nucleotides outside the gene matches: 5. The CDR3 contains 15 residues. The V gene's germline CDR1 is SNHLY and CDR2 FYNNEI. CDR3 sequence: CASSEWGDRKNIQYF. CDR3 coding DNA: TGTGCCAGCAGTGAGTGGGGGGACAGGAAAAACATTCAGTACTTC.

The chain recombines TRBV19 with TRBJ2-2; D uncertain. The CDR3 is made up of 14 amino acids. Per germline, CDR1 LNHDA and CDR2 SQIVND (reference sequence). V shed 4 bases and J shed 1 base, with 7 bases lying between them. Written as DNA, the CDR3 is TGTGCCAGTAGTAGAAAGCGGAACACCGGGGAGCTGTTTTTT. It encodes CASSRKRNTGELFF.

Worth noting for this clone: Compared with germline, one end of the junction differs, possibly owing to a read error. The chain carries TRBV27 and TRBJ2-1; no clear D gene. This CDR3 spans 10 amino acids. Per germline, CDR1 MNHEY and CDR2 SMNVEV (reference sequence). The CDR3, as DNA: TGTGCCAGCAGTTTCCCAGCTTTGGTCTTC. This encodes CASSFPALVF.

This chain uses TRBV10-3 with TRBJ2-3; 12 bases are a match to TRBD2. The V gene end was trimmed by 7 bases and the J gene end by 2 bases; junction bases not matched to a gene: 4. CDR1 and CDR2 (germline): ENHRY, SYGVKD. There are 15 residues in the CDR3. The CDR3 is CAIKGTSGYTDTQYF. The CDR3 DNA follows: TGTGCCATCAAAGGGACTAGCGGGTACACAGATACGCAGTATTTT.

The CDR3 nucleotides are TGTGCCAGCAGCCTAACTAGCGGCACCTACGAGCAGTACTTC. Amino acids: CASSLTSGTYEQYF. The V and J genes are TRBV7-9 and TRBJ2-5; TRBD2 aligns across 8 bases. The J call may be in error: the DNA end matches TRBJ2-7 better. Germline V lookup: CDR1 SEHNR, CDR2 FQNEAQ (reference sequence). The CDR3 loop spans 14 amino acids.

The chain is built from TRBV29-1 and TRBJ1-2, with 8 bases matching TRBD1. With 7 bases clipped from V and 8 bases from J, the junction kept 6 bases outside the gene matches. The CDR3 has 11 residues. Germline V gene data show CDR1 as SQVTM and CDR2 as ANQGSEA. The CDR3 sequence is CSERTGFGYTF. The CDR3 nucleotides are TGCAGCGAAAGGACAGGGTTCGGCTACACCTTC.

V and J are TRBV5-6 and TRBJ2-3, with D possibly being TRBD1 (5 bases). The V gene's germline CDR1 is SGHDT and CDR2 YYEEEE. V was cut by 4 bases and J by 2 bases, with 14 bases left in between. The CDR3 sequence is 15 residues long. This CDR3 reads CASSLGDSLTDTQYF. The CDR3 region has the DNA TGTGCCAGCAGCCTGGGCGACAGTCTCACAGATACGCAGTATTTT.

The gene calls are TRBV11-2 and TRBJ1-4, with 8 nucleotides matching TRBD1. The CDR3 length is 19 residues. Germline V CDR1 and CDR2: SGHAT, FQNNGV. V trimming: 5 bases; J trimming: 0 bases; junction bases outside the gene matches: 14. For the CDR3, the DNA is TGTGCCAGCAGCGGACTCTTAGACAGGGGCGATACAACTAATGAAAAACTGTTTTTT. Its translation: CASSGLLDRGDTTNEKLFF.

The V and J genes are TRBV7-6 and TRBJ2-7, with TRBD1 matching over 9 bases. The CDR3 has 15 amino acids. Germline V gene data show CDR1 as SGHVS and CDR2 as FNYEAQ. The trim removed 2 bases at V and 1 base at J, leaving 3 bases unmatched. CDR3 loop: CASSLLGTGSYEQYF. In DNA, the CDR3 is TGTGCCAGCAGCTTACTCGGGACAGGGTCCTACGAGCAGTACTTC.

The J gene is TRBJ2-2, the V gene TRBV29-1; D possibly corresponds to TRBD2 (5 bases). Per the germline V gene, CDR1 is SQVTM and CDR2 is ANQGSEA. The V end lost 3 bases, the J end lost 7 bases, and 9 bases lay between the germline ends. The CDR3 sequence is 12 residues long. CDR3 nucleotides: TGCAGCGTTGACAATGGAGGCGGGGAGCTGTTTTTT. Protein sequence: CSVDNGGGELFF.

This clone has more than one count but fewer than ten. V is TRBV27 and J is TRBJ2-5, with D possibly TRBD1 on 5 matching bases. This CDR3 spans 12 amino acids. Germline V gene sequence: CDR1 MNHEY, CDR2 SMNVEV (reference sequence). Trimming took 7 bases from V and 5 from J, leaving 11 bases between them. CDR3 protein: CASKQGGETQYF. CDR3 nucleotides: TGTGCCAGCAAGCAGGGTGGCGAGACCCAGTACTTC.

A few counts support this clone. This chain links TRBV30 with TRBJ1-6, with D perhaps matching TRBD1 (6 bases). CDR3 size: 17 residues. Germline V CDR1 and CDR2: GTSNPN, SVGIG (reference sequence). V was clipped by 3 bases and J by 7 bases, with 22 bases between them. The CDR3 DNA follows: TGTGCCTGGAGAGTGCCAAGTTTTCGGGGGGCGAATTCACCCCTCCACTTT. Protein: CAWRVPSFRGANSPLHF.

This clone showed up just a few times. The chain recombines TRBV2 with TRBJ2-2, with 8 nucleotides matching TRBD2. With V trimmed by 7 bases and J by 5 bases, 9 bases remained unmatched. The CDR3 spans 15 residues. Germline assignment: CDR1 SNHLY and CDR2 FYNNEI. In DNA form, the CDR3 reads TGTGCCAGCACCCCAGAAGCGGGGGATACCGGGGAGCTGTTTTTT. Residues: CASTPEAGDTGELFF.

The V and J genes are TRBV13 and TRBJ2-7, with TRBD2 matching 11 bases. CDR1 is PRHDT and CDR2 is FYEKMQ in the germline V gene (reference sequence). V gave up 4 bases and J gave up 4 bases; unmatched junction bases: 6. The CDR3 length is 15 residues. The CDR3 coding sequence is TGTGCCAGCAGCTCAGCTAGCGGGGGGCCGTACGAGCAGTACTTC. Its protein is CASSSASGGPYEQYF.

This sequence joins TRBV7-8 and TRBJ2-6, with TRBD1 as a possible D gene (5 bases). CDR3 length: 14 amino acids. V lost 6 bases and J lost 3, with 9 bases in between. The V gene's germline CDR1 is SGHVS and CDR2 FQNEAQ. CDR3 bases: TGTGCCAGCAGTCAGGGTCTTGGGGCCAACGTCCTGACTTTC. Amino acid sequence: CASSQGLGANVLTF.